This T cell receptor beta chain came from a study of blood T cell repertoires in COVID-19. In the study overall: Sources were T cells, B-cell-depleted T cells, or PBMCs; the material itself was cDNA or gDNA.

The repertoire was sequenced with immunoSEQ multiplex PCR; TCRdb's copy has only in-frame clones and lacks some. In the table there are around 40,000 clones, 80% to 90% of which are singletons. The germline V gene encodes CDR1 SGHRS and CDR2 YFSETQ. Trimming stripped 1 base from V and 10 bases from J, with 10 bases between. The CDR3 loop spans 12 amino acids. This clone was seen only once. The receptor was derived from a human donor in a cohort sampled during active COVID-19. Sequences were obtained from peripheral blood. V and J are TRBV5-1 and TRBJ2-3; D gene ambiguous. CDR3 sequence reads: CASSLTPSAQYF. CDR3 coding DNA: TGCGCCAGCAGCTTGACTCCCTCCGCGCAGTATTTT.